The 22 T cell receptor beta chains presented below share a single source sample, sequenced in a study of patients and donors after allogeneic stem cell transplantation. Via MiXCR, TCRdb re-called the RT-PCR reads, giving one row per CDR3 protein. The sample records 9,000 or so distinct CDR3 sequences, 3.5% to 4.5% being singletons. Sequenced material: blood, either unsorted or a sorted T cell fraction (not recorded which). The receptor set was obtained from a human donor who was either an allogeneic HSCT recipient or a stem cell or donor lymphocyte infusion donor (not recorded which). It is not recorded whose cells these are; they may come from a transplant donor.

This clonotype was seen ten or more times. The chain has TRBV5-6 and TRBJ2-3; unclear D gene. V gave up 4 bases and J gave up 2 bases, with 17 bases separating them. This CDR3 contains 16 residues. The germline gives CDR1 SGHDT, CDR2 YYEEEE. In nucleotides, the CDR3 is TGTGCCAGCAGCCCGGTGCTGGCCACCTCCACAGATACGCAGTATTTT. Translation gives CASSPVLATSTDTQYF.

This clonotype was detected many times. The CDR3 region is CASSFRGGEGRYF. CDR3 DNA sequence: TGTGCCAGCAGCTTTAGAGGGGGCGAGGGCCGCTACTTC. The chain combines TRBV7-9 with TRBJ2-4; 7 bases map to TRBD1. Germline trimming cut 3 bases from V and 16 bases from J; bases unmatched to any gene: 12. The CDR3 has 13 residues. Germline V lookup: CDR1 SEHNR, CDR2 FQNEAQ (reference sequence).

This clonotype is labeled as medium-sized (0.01 to 0.1%). The chain employs TRBV9 and TRBJ1-2, with D possibly TRBD1 on 5 matching bases. This CDR3 region has 12 residues. Germline assignment: CDR1 SGDLS and CDR2 YYNGEE. V shed 4 bases and J shed 7 bases, with 11 bases lying between them. The CDR3: CASSWGLSGYTF. CDR3 DNA: TGTGCCAGCAGCTGGGGACTGAGTGGCTACACCTTC.

By share of the sample, this clonotype is medium-sized. The chain joins TRBV15 to TRBJ1-5, with D unclear. Germline CDR1 LNHNV, CDR2 YYDKDF (reference sequence). Trimming left V 0 bases short and J 2 bases short, with 11 bases between. CDR3 length: 16 residues. The CDR3 coding sequence is TGTGCCACCAGCAGAGATCGAATGGGAGGCAATCAGCCCCAGCATTTT. It encodes CATSRDRMGGNQPQHF.

The table lists this clonotype with many counts. The V call is TRBV20-1, the J call TRBJ1-2, with 9 bases matching TRBD1. Germline V gives CDR1 DFQATT, CDR2 SNEGSKA (reference sequence). The CDR3 runs 15 residues. The trim removed 1 base at V and 3 bases at J, leaving 6 bases unmatched. The CDR3 bases are TGCAGTGCTAGAGCCATGGGACAGGGAGACTATGGCTACACCTTC. This sequence encodes CSARAMGQGDYGYTF.

This clonotype is medium-sized within its sample. The chain is built from TRBV5-1 and TRBJ2-1, with D perhaps matching TRBD1 (5 bases). The CDR3 runs to 15 residues. V lost 6 bases and J 2 bases, leaving 15 bases between the germline ends. The V gene's germline CDR1 is SGHRS and CDR2 YFSETQ. The CDR3 sequence is CASTHRTGPYNEQFF. In DNA, the CDR3 is TGCGCCAGCACCCACAGAACAGGTCCCTACAATGAGCAGTTCTTC. Full variable domain (outside the CDR3, taken from reference TRBV5-1 and TRBJ2-1): KAGVTQTPRYLIKTRGQQVTLSCSPISGHRSVSWYQQTPGQGLQFLFEYFSETQRNKGNFPGRFSGRQFSNSRSEMNVSTLELGDSALYLCASTHRTGPYNEQFFGPGTRLTVL.

Many counts were recorded for this clonotype. This rearrangement joins TRBV7-9 to TRBJ2-7; D perhaps matches TRBD2 (5 bases). Per germline, CDR1 SEHNR and CDR2 FQNEAQ (reference sequence). This CDR3 is 14 amino acids long. V was cut by 1 base and J by 0 bases, with 7 bases left in between. The CDR3 spells CASSLETNSYEQYF. Here the CDR3 DNA reads TGTGCCAGCAGCTTAGAGACTAACTCCTACGAGCAGTACTTC.

This clonotype was seen repeatedly, ten times or more. The chain joins TRBV24-1 to TRBJ2-1, with D uncertain. Trimming shortened V by 3 bases and J by 6 bases, and 14 bases separated the two germline ends. The germline V gene encodes CDR1 KGHDR and CDR2 SFDVKD. This CDR3 has 15 amino acids. CDR3 protein: CATSDPLVRVNEQFF. The CDR3 region has the DNA TGTGCCACCAGTGATCCTCTAGTGAGAGTCAATGAGCAGTTCTTC.

This clonotype was found many times. The genes are TRBV2 and TRBJ1-1, with D hard to call. CDR3 length: 13 residues. Trimming removed 1 base at V and 2 bases at J, with 5 bases between. CDR1 and CDR2 from the germline V gene are SNHLY and FYNNEI. In nucleotides, the CDR3 is TGTGCCAGCAGTGAAGACCTTAACACTGAAGCTTTCTTT. Translated, it gives CASSEDLNTEAFF.

The sample holds many counts of this clonotype. This rearrangement joins TRBV7-9 to TRBJ2-7; 8 nucleotides line up with TRBD1. CDR1 and CDR2 from the germline V gene are SEHNR and FQNEAQ (reference sequence). The CDR3 runs to 15 residues. V dropped 8 bases and J dropped 0; count of bases not matched to a gene: 9. CDR3 loop: CASRTGGQGSYEQYF. In DNA, the CDR3 is TGTGCCAGCCGGACCGGTGGACAGGGCTCCTACGAGCAGTACTTC. Together with reference TRBV7-9 and TRBJ2-7, the CDR3 gives the full variable domain: DTGVSQNPRHKITKRGQNVTFRCDPISEHNRLYWYRQTLGQGPEFLTYFQNEAQLEKSRLLSDRFSAERPKGSFSTLEIQRTEQGDSAMYLCASRTGGQGSYEQYFGPGTRLTVT.

This clonotype was recorded at least ten times. In DNA, the CDR3 is TGTGCCAGCAGTGTGGCAGCAGCCAAAAACATTCAGTACTTC. This sequence encodes CASSVAAAKNIQYF. The chain carries TRBV12-3 or TRBV12-4 and TRBJ2-4; no clear D. The V end was cut by 5 bases, the J end by 0 bases, with 8 bases between. This CDR3 has 14 residues.

A remark on this clonotype: With a much larger clone just one base away, this may be a read error. The V and J genes are TRBV28 and TRBJ2-7; D remains ambiguous. The CDR3 runs to 13 residues. Germline V gene data show CDR1 as MDHEN and CDR2 as SYDVKM. CDR3 residues: CANSTNLGNEQYF. Here the CDR3 DNA reads TGTGCCAACAGTACTAATCTAGGTAACGAGCAGTACTTC.

At least ten counts were recorded for this clonotype. The chain employs TRBV5-1 and TRBJ2-3, with TRBD1 as a possible D gene (5 bases). Trimming shortened V by 6 bases and J by 2 bases, and 13 bases separated the two germline ends. The CDR3 covers 14 residues. CDR1 and CDR2 from the germline V gene are SGHRS and YFSETQ. DNA of the CDR3: TGCGCCAGCACCTTTCAGGGAATCACAGATACGCAGTATTTT. Protein product: CASTFQGITDTQYF. Together with reference TRBV5-1 and TRBJ2-3, the CDR3 gives the full variable domain: KAGVTQTPRYLIKTRGQQVTLSCSPISGHRSVSWYQQTPGQGLQFLFEYFSETQRNKGNFPGRFSGRQFSNSRSEMNVSTLELGDSALYLCASTFQGITDTQYFGPGTRLTVL.

This clonotype appeared many times. The chain employs TRBV5-5 and TRBJ2-1; D remains ambiguous. Germline assignment: CDR1 SGHKS and CDR2 YYEKEE (reference sequence). The CDR3 has 13 amino acids. The V end was cut by 4 bases, the J end by 7 bases, with 12 bases between. The CDR3 region has the DNA TGTGCCAGCAGCCCGGAGCCCCGGAATGAGCAGTTCTTC. This gives the protein CASSPEPRNEQFF.

This clonotype was seen ten or more times. The chain carries TRBV18 and TRBJ2-5; tentative D call: TRBD2 (6 bases). This CDR3 has 13 amino acids. Trimming pared 3 bases from V and 4 bases from J, leaving 9 bases between. Germline V CDR1 and CDR2: KGHSH, LQKENI. CDR3 sequence reads: CASSPGEAETQYF. DNA for the CDR3: TGTGCCAGCTCACCCGGGGAGGCAGAGACCCAGTACTTC.

This clonotype occurred many times. This rearrangement joins TRBV2 to TRBJ2-7, with 7 bases matching TRBD1. CDR3 length: 13 residues. Germline V lookup: CDR1 SNHLY, CDR2 FYNNEI. The trim removed 8 bases at V and 6 bases at J, leaving 10 bases unmatched. The CDR3 sequence is CASLRETGLEQYF. For the CDR3, the DNA is TGTGCCAGCCTTAGGGAGACAGGGCTCGAGCAGTACTTC.

Details on this clonotype: A read error may be the cause here, since a much bigger clone is one base away. The chain carries TRBV28 and TRBJ1-4; D unclear. This CDR3 has 13 amino acids. CDR1 and CDR2 from the germline V gene are MDHEN and SYDVKM. The DNA for the CDR3 is TGTGCCAGCAGGGACTATCTTAATGAACAACTGTTTTTT. This codes for CASRDYLNEQLFF.

This clonotype was observed many times. The rearrangement joins TRBV28 to TRBJ2-3; D may be TRBD2 (7 bases). CDR1 and CDR2 from the germline V gene are MDHEN and SYDVKM. The CDR3 length is 15 residues. Trimming took 6 bases from V and 4 from J, leaving 17 bases between them. CDR3 sequence reads: CASSGREKGADTQYF. The CDR3 region has the DNA TGTGCCAGCAGCGGGCGGGAGAAGGGGGCAGATACGCAGTATTTT.

This clonotype is labeled medium-sized. The genes are TRBV15 and TRBJ1-1, with 7 nucleotides matching TRBD1. V lost 2 bases to trimming and J lost 4 bases; unmatched junction nucleotides: 7. CDR3 length equals 15 residues. The germline V gene encodes CDR1 LNHNV and CDR2 YYDKDF (reference sequence). The CDR3 loop is CATSRRRQGSTEAFF. CDR3 bases: TGTGCCACCAGCAGACGGCGACAGGGATCCACTGAAGCTTTCTTT.

By share, this clonotype counts as medium-sized. The CDR3 sequence: CASSPGQGKQPQHF. CDR3 DNA: TGTGCCAGCAGTCCTGGACAGGGTAAGCAGCCCCAGCATTTT. V and J are TRBV28 and TRBJ1-5; 8 bases fit TRBD1. Per the germline V gene, CDR1 is MDHEN and CDR2 is SYDVKM. Germline trimming cut 5 bases from V and 7 bases from J; bases unmatched to any gene: 7. There are 14 residues in the CDR3.

This clonotype was observed many times. The rearrangement joins TRBV6-2 or TRBV6-3 to TRBJ2-2, with 7 bases aligning to TRBD1. Per germline, CDR1 MNHEY and CDR2 SVGEGT. The CDR3 is made up of 15 amino acids. J lost 4 bases, V lost 2 bases, and 4 bases had no gene match. This CDR3 is CASSYPTGFTGELFF. CDR3 DNA: TGTGCCAGCAGTTACCCGACAGGGTTCACCGGGGAGCTGTTTTTT.

This clonotype was detected many times. The chain is built from TRBV5-1 and TRBJ2-3, with 9 positions matching TRBD2. Germline CDR1 SGHRS, CDR2 YFSETQ. This CDR3 region has 16 residues. V gave up 4 bases and J gave up 4 bases; unmatched junction bases: 10. The CDR3 protein is CASSTLAGWGADTQYF. The CDR3 DNA sequence: TGCGCCAGCAGCACCCTAGCGGGATGGGGGGCAGATACGCAGTATTTT.